This T cell receptor beta chain was observed in a study of graft-versus-host responses after intestinal transplantation. Study at large: Among the recipients, transplants were multivisceral, liver-intestinal, or isolated intestinal. Every recipient underwent anti-thymocyte globulin induction, then tacrolimus and steroids for roughly three years.

A note on this clone: No antigen is known for it.

The CDR3 contains 15 residues. Per germline, CDR1 MDHEN and CDR2 SYDVKM. Trimming removed 2 bases at V and 3 bases at J, with 13 bases between. The repertoire was sequenced with immunoSEQ multiplex PCR; TCRdb's copy has only in-frame clones and lacks some. The sample consists of tens of thousands of clones, 92% of them appearing once. The specimen comprised unstimulated CD4+ T cells sorted from spleen or lymph node cells, sampled before transplant. This sequence was found in a human donor who was the organ donor for an intestinal transplant. The gene calls are TRBV28 and TRBJ1-2; D is possibly TRBD1 (6 bases). CDR3 region: CASSLTRQAYYGYTF. The DNA of the CDR3 is TGTGCCAGCAGTTTAACCCGACAGGCGTACTATGGCTACACCTTC.